The 30 T cell receptor beta chains below were found in one sample sequenced in a study of CD8 T cells in ankylosing spondylitis. Findings and limits, study-wide: The study identified a TCR beta motif of roughly eight highly homologous variants that appeared characteristic of ankylosing spondylitis blood.

TCRdb fed the 5' RACE reads into MiXCR, producing one record per CDR3 protein. This table holds 700,000 to 1,000,000 distinct CDR3 sequences, 12% found once. For these receptors, no antigen is known. Sequenced sample: blood, either unsorted or a sorted T cell fraction (not recorded which). All receptors derive from a male donor with ankylosing spondylitis.

This clonotype was detected only a few times. The chain is built from TRBV20-1 and TRBJ1-1; unclear D gene. CDR1 and CDR2 from the germline V gene are DFQATT and SNEGSKA (reference sequence). The germline V and J ends were trimmed by 3 bases and 7 bases, with 15 bases remaining between them. CDR3 length equals 13 residues. The CDR3 nucleotides are TGCAGTGCTAGTAAGGCGGGCCAGTATGAAGCTTTCTTT. Amino acids: CSASKAGQYEAFF.

The table lists this clonotype with many counts. The germline gene is not matched at one end of the junction; a read error may be the cause. The V gene is TRBV12-3 or TRBV12-4, the J gene TRBJ2-7; 12 nucleotides match TRBD2. The CDR3 is made up of 12 amino acids. CDR3 nucleotide sequence: TGTGCCAGCAGTTTTACTAGCGGGGGGATGAATTTC. As protein: CASSFTSGGMNF.

Only a few counts were recorded for this clonotype. The rearrangement joins TRBV7-2 to TRBJ2-7; TRBD1 agrees at 11 bases. The CDR3 sequence is 13 residues long. The V gene end was trimmed by 6 bases and the J gene end by 8 bases; junction bases not matched to a gene: 6. Germline V gene lookup returns CDR1 SGHTA and CDR2 FQGNSA. The CDR3 DNA follows: TGTGCCAGCAGTTTGGACAGGGGGCTCCAGCAGTACTTC. Translated, it gives CASSLDRGLQQYF.

The chain has TRBV6-2 or TRBV6-3 and TRBJ1-6; 7 nucleotides match TRBD1. The trim removed 6 bases at V and 8 bases at J, leaving 10 bases unmatched. Germline V gene sequence: CDR1 MNHEY, CDR2 SVGEGT. The CDR3 has 15 amino acids. The CDR3 bases are TGTGCCAGCAGCCCATGGCGACAGGGTTATTCACCCCTCCACTTT. Amino acid sequence: CASSPWRQGYSPLHF.

CDR3 nucleotide sequence: TGTGCCAGCAGCCGGGACAGACTAAATGAGCAGTTCTTC. Residues: CASSRDRLNEQFF. The genes are TRBV14 and TRBJ2-1; 7 bases are shared with TRBD1. Losses at the gene ends were 4 bases for V and 7 bases for J; bases not matched to a gene: 4. There are 13 residues in the CDR3. CDR1 and CDR2 from the germline V gene are SGHDN and FVKESK.

This clonotype was seen at least ten times. The V gene is TRBV24-1, the J gene TRBJ2-5, with D perhaps TRBD2 (6 bases). Trimming stripped 4 bases from V and 5 bases from J, with 16 bases between. The CDR3 length is 15 residues. Germline CDR1 is KGHDR and CDR2 is SFDVKD. CDR3 sequence (DNA): TGTGCCACCAGTGACGACCGGGACTTAACGGAGACCCAGTACTTC. Its protein is CATSDDRDLTETQYF.

The chain uses TRBV7-9 and TRBJ2-3; 12 bases are shared with TRBD2. The CDR3 totals 16 residues. Germline assignment: CDR1 SEHNR and CDR2 FQNEAQ (reference sequence). Germline trimming cut 6 bases from V and 4 bases from J; bases unmatched to any gene: 8. The CDR3 DNA reads as TGTGCCAGCAGATCGTGGACTAGCGGGGCCCCAGATACGCAGTATTTT. This translates into CASRSWTSGAPDTQYF.

This clonotype was detected once. The chain has TRBV9 and TRBJ1-1; D may be TRBD1 (6 bases). The germline gives CDR1 SGDLS, CDR2 YYNGEE. The CDR3 is 14 amino acids. V lost 2 bases and J lost 11, with 19 bases in between. CDR3 bases: TGTGCCAGCAGCGTGACCCTGGGGGCCCCGAACGCTTTCTTT. Protein: CASSVTLGAPNAFF.

The chain recombines TRBV18 with TRBJ2-3; TRBD2 agrees at 13 bases. This CDR3 is built from 17 residues. J gave up 4 bases and V 5 bases, and 9 bases lay outside the gene matches. Germline V lookup: CDR1 KGHSH, CDR2 LQKENI. In DNA form, the CDR3 reads TGTGCCAGCTCATTCCAGGGACTAGCGGGGACCTCAGATACGCAGTATTTT. It specifies CASSFQGLAGTSDTQYF.

The V and J genes are TRBV20-1 and TRBJ1-4; D is unresolved. V lost 2 bases and J 6 bases, leaving 13 bases between the germline ends. The germline V gene encodes CDR1 DFQATT and CDR2 SNEGSKA (reference sequence). The CDR3 runs to 14 residues. The CDR3 nucleotides are TGCAGTGCTAGAATTCCCATAGTAGATGAAAAACTGTTTTTT. Translation gives CSARIPIVDEKLFF.

This chain links TRBV29-1 with TRBJ1-1, with 7 nucleotides matching TRBD1. CDR3 length: 14 amino acids. Losses at the gene ends were 1 base for V and 8 bases for J; bases not matched to a gene: 10. The germline CDR1 and CDR2 sequences are SQVTM and ANQGSEA. CDR3 coding DNA: TGCAGCGTTGAAGCAGGGGGATCCAAAGACGAAGCTTTCTTT. Protein sequence: CSVEAGGSKDEAFF.

This chain uses TRBV23-1 with TRBJ1-3; 9 nucleotides match TRBD1. TRBV23-1 is classed as an ORF, of uncertain function. The CDR3 has 16 residues. The trim removed 0 bases at V and 4 bases at J, leaving 4 bases unmatched. CDR3 in DNA: TGCGCCAGCAGTCAATCGGGGACAGGGAACGGAAACACCATATATTTT. It is translated as CASSQSGTGNGNTIYF.

This chain links TRBV28 with TRBJ2-7, with D possibly TRBD1 on 5 matching bases. The V end was cut by 6 bases, the J end by 3 bases, with 18 bases between. This CDR3 has 15 residues. CDR1 is MDHEN and CDR2 is SYDVKM in the germline V gene. The CDR3 spells CASRPSPGMGYEQYF. CDR3 in DNA: TGTGCCAGCAGACCCTCCCCAGGGATGGGCTACGAGCAGTACTTC. The variable domain in full, with the rest retrieved from reference TRBV28 and TRBJ2-7, is DVKVTQSSRYLVKRTGEKVFLECVQDMDHENMFWYRQDPGLGLRLIYFSYDVKMKEKGDIPEGYSVSREKKERFSLILESASTNQTSMYLCASRPSPGMGYEQYFGPGTRLTVT.

This clonotype was observed at least ten times. This sequence joins TRBV28 and TRBJ1-4; 7 bases fit TRBD1. Germline CDR1 reads MDHEN; CDR2 reads SYDVKM. The CDR3 sequence is 15 residues long. V shed 6 bases, J shed 10 bases, and the junction held 14 bases outside the gene matches. CDR3 in amino acids: CASRGDRWNAGKLFF. The CDR3 bases are TGTGCCAGCAGGGGGGACAGATGGAACGCAGGAAAACTGTTTTTT.

This clonotype came up a few times. The CDR3 nucleotides are TGTGCCAGCAGTGAAGGCTATAAAGAGACCCAGTACTTC. It codes for CASSEGYKETQYF. The V call is TRBV6-1, the J call TRBJ2-5, with D unresolved. CDR1 is MNHNS and CDR2 is SASEGT in the germline V gene. The CDR3 is 13 amino acids. Trimming stripped 1 base from V and 3 bases from J, with 6 bases between.

This clonotype has at least ten counts. The chain recombines TRBV5-1 with TRBJ2-2, with 8 bases aligning to TRBD2. The CDR3 is 14 amino acids. The germline CDR1 and CDR2 sequences are SGHRS and YFSETQ. Losses at the gene ends were 6 bases for V and 5 bases for J; bases not matched to a gene: 6. CDR3 in DNA: TGCGCCAGCAATAGCGGGGCACAAACCGGGGAGCTGTTTTTT. Its protein product is CASNSGAQTGELFF.

This clonotype was counted many times. The chain couples TRBV27 to TRBJ2-1; D gene ambiguous. Germline CDR1 and CDR2: MNHEY and SMNVEV (reference sequence). V was shortened by 7 bases and J by 9 bases, with 10 bases between the two germline ends. There are 11 residues in the CDR3. CDR3 nucleotides: TGTGCCAGCATCGCCGTAGGTGAGCAGTTCTTC. Translated, it gives CASIAVGEQFF.

The rearrangement joins TRBV9 to TRBJ2-1; 8 nucleotides align to TRBD2. The CDR3 sequence is 16 residues long. Germline values: CDR1 SGDLS, CDR2 YYNGEE. The ends lost 3 bases at V and 4 bases at J; junction bases unmatched: 9. CDR3 amino acids: CASSARTSIEYNEQFF. The CDR3 DNA reads TGTGCCAGCAGCGCCCGGACTAGCATTGAGTACAATGAGCAGTTCTTC.

This clonotype was picked up a small number of times. The chain uses TRBV12-3 or TRBV12-4 and TRBJ2-1; TRBD2 aligns across 12 bases. V gave up 0 bases and J gave up 4 bases; unmatched junction bases: 4. This CDR3 has 17 amino acids. In DNA, the CDR3 is TGTGCCAGCAGTTTAGCGCGGACTAGCGGGAATTACAATGAGCAGTTCTTC. Translating it yields CASSLARTSGNYNEQFF.

This chain links TRBV7-3 with TRBJ1-6; D not certain. Per the germline V gene, CDR1 is SGHTA and CDR2 is FQGTGA. This CDR3 spans 13 amino acids. V dropped 3 bases and J dropped 8 bases, with 8 bases sitting between them. The CDR3 DNA reads TGTGCCAGCAGCTTGCTAGTCTATTCACCCCTCCACTTT. Its protein is CASSLLVYSPLHF.

The chain employs TRBV11-2 and TRBJ2-3; D possibly uses TRBD1 or TRBD2 (6 bases each). Germline CDR1 SGHAT, CDR2 FQNNGV. V was trimmed by 2 bases and J by 5 bases, leaving 23 bases between them. The CDR3 extends over 18 amino acids. CDR3 protein: CASSLKGGAVEGRDTQYF. As DNA, the CDR3 is TGTGCCAGCAGCTTAAAAGGGGGTGCGGTGGAGGGGCGAGATACGCAGTATTTT.

The chain recombines TRBV7-2 with TRBJ1-4; D uncertain. The CDR3 consists of 13 residues. Germline CDR1 is SGHTA and CDR2 is FQGNSA. Trimming shortened V by 3 bases and J by 8 bases, and 10 bases separated the two germline ends. The CDR3 DNA reads as TGTGCCAGCAGCTTGGTCATGGGGGAAAAACTGTTTTTT. Residues: CASSLVMGEKLFF.

The V and J genes are TRBV29-1 and TRBJ2-7, with D perhaps matching TRBD1 (5 bases). Germline CDR1 SQVTM, CDR2 ANQGSEA. The CDR3 has 13 residues. V lost 3 bases to trimming and J lost 0 bases, with 9 bases between them. CDR3 amino acids: CSVELDISYEQYF. DNA for the CDR3: TGCAGCGTTGAGTTGGACATCTCCTACGAGCAGTACTTC.

This clonotype was seen at least ten times. The V call is TRBV12-3 or TRBV12-4, the J call TRBJ1-2; D might be TRBD1 (5 bases). This CDR3 region has 14 residues. Trimming removed 4 bases at V and 7 bases at J, with 16 bases between. CDR3 nucleotide sequence: TGTGCCAGCAGTTCCCCTCCGGGGGTAGGTGGCTACACCTTC. Protein sequence: CASSSPPGVGGYTF.

This sequence joins TRBV20-1 and TRBJ2-2, with D possibly TRBD1 on 5 matching bases. Germline V gene sequence: CDR1 DFQATT, CDR2 SNEGSKA (reference sequence). Trimming took off 1 base at V and 3 bases at J, with 12 bases between the two ends. This CDR3 is built from 15 residues. CDR3 region: CSARAAGRYTGELFF. CDR3 in DNA: TGCAGTGCTAGAGCGGCAGGGCGATACACCGGGGAGCTGTTTTTT.

This clonotype was picked up a small number of times. The chain couples TRBV6-1 to TRBJ1-4; maybe TRBD1 (5 bases). Trimming removed 5 bases at V and 6 bases at J, with 13 bases between. Per the germline V gene, CDR1 is MNHNS and CDR2 is SASEGT. This CDR3 is built from 14 residues. The CDR3 bases are TGTGCCAGCAGTCTGATTAGGGGCGATGAAAAACTGTTTTTT. This encodes CASSLIRGDEKLFF.

This clonotype has ten or more counts. The V gene is TRBV6-5, the J gene TRBJ1-1; no reliable D call. Germline CDR1 MNHEY, CDR2 SVGAGI. Trimming pared 0 bases from V and 8 bases from J, leaving 10 bases between. CDR3 size: 13 residues. CDR3 sequence reads: CASSYSVGGEAFF. The CDR3 DNA reads as TGTGCCAGCAGTTACTCGGTCGGCGGGGAAGCTTTCTTT.

This chain uses TRBV20-1 with TRBJ1-3; D gene uncertain. This CDR3 region has 12 residues. V lost 3 bases and J lost 8, with 11 bases in between. From germline, CDR1 is DFQATT and CDR2 SNEGSKA (reference sequence). The CDR3 region is CSASPDLDTIYF. CDR3 sequence (DNA): TGCAGTGCTAGCCCCGACCTAGACACCATATATTTT.

This clonotype has just a few counts. The genes are TRBV20-1 and TRBJ2-3; tentatively, D is TRBD2 (5 bases). The CDR3 spans 13 residues. V was pared by 6 bases and J by 5 bases, with 15 bases between. The germline V gene encodes CDR1 DFQATT and CDR2 SNEGSKA (reference sequence). The DNA for the CDR3 is TGCAGTGCCACGGACTCCACAAGAGATACGCAGTATTTT. This encodes CSATDSTRDTQYF.

In its sample, this clonotype was seen a few times. The J gene is TRBJ1-2, the V gene TRBV7-2; tentatively, D is TRBD1 (6 bases). CDR1 SGHTA and CDR2 FQGNSA come from the germline V gene. The CDR3 sequence is 15 residues long. V was pared by 4 bases and J by 4 bases, with 16 bases between. The DNA of the CDR3 is TGTGCCAGCAGCTCCCCCGGACAGATCGGCTATGGCTACACCTTC. This translates into CASSSPGQIGYGYTF.